This is a list of T cell receptor beta chains from one sample in a study of vaccination and CD4 T cells after COVID-19. These receptors lack a known antigen. TCRdb redid the calling of the PCR reads with MiXCR, one entry per CDR3 protein. The repertoire holds 12,000 to 15,000 distinct CDR3 sequences, with about 35% as singletons. Sequenced: cultured CD4+ T cells from blood. These receptor sequences come from a human donor with COVID-19. Both conserved end residues are part of each CDR3. Clone size is not always given. Where it is, it says once, few, many or a class for expanded clones.

J | size | V | CDR3
TRBJ1-1 | - | TRBV7-2 | CASSLGGSSEAFF
TRBJ2-2 | few | TRBV7-8 | CASKPGHDTGELFF
TRBJ1-6 | - | TRBV6-2/TRBV6-3 | CASSTLRDYNSPLHF
TRBJ1-2 | few | TRBV5-1 | CASSSADRVGGYTF
TRBJ1-5 | - | TRBV7-9 | CASSSGLRPQHF
TRBJ2-5 | - | TRBV4-1 | CASSQGAGGPQETQYF
TRBJ1-5 | once | TRBV5-6 | CASSLQGGRSNQPQHF
TRBJ2-3 | - | TRBV6-2/TRBV6-3 | CASSPGEAGVPDTQYF
TRBJ2-5 | - | TRBV7-2 | CAGGRGLAGGRPQETQYF
TRBJ1-1 | few | TRBV6-4 | CASSDSPGNTEAFF
TRBJ1-3 | - | TRBV11-3 | CASSSSLNSGNTIYF
TRBJ2-5 | few | TRBV9 | CASSVGVSQETQYF
TRBJ2-5 | - | TRBV14 | CASSQLPGKQETQYF
TRBJ2-5 | - | TRBV2 | CASQPAGEETQYF
TRBJ1-2 | few | TRBV11-3 | CASSLTGLSGYTF
TRBJ2-5 | once | TRBV5-6 | CASSARTGGQETQYF
TRBJ2-6 | - | TRBV12-3/TRBV12-4 | CASSLARTGAGANVLTF
TRBJ1-5 | - | TRBV6-5 | CASSYSRYSNQPQHF
TRBJ1-2 | few | TRBV7-2 | CASSSTGGDYGYTF
TRBJ2-5 | - | TRBV7-2 | CASSLVGGGSETQYF
TRBJ2-5 | - | TRBV11-3 | CASSSEETQYF
TRBJ1-6 | few | TRBV6-7 | CASSYKDRPGSYNSPLHF
TRBJ2-3 | - | TRBV27 | CVSRTGQGATDTQYF
TRBJ2-5 | few | TRBV6-2/TRBV6-3 | CASTMGTGGFGAQYF
TRBJ1-2 | - | TRBV4-3 | CASSGDRYYGYTF
TRBJ1-5 | - | TRBV6-1 | CASSPPGGNQPQHF
TRBJ2-3 | - | TRBV20-1 | CSVSTSTDTQYF
TRBJ2-2 | few | TRBV6-5 | CASSYGGLGTGELFF
TRBJ1-4 | - | TRBV27 | CASSLRLANEKLFF
TRBJ1-2 | - | TRBV5-1 | CASSLAGEQGFGYTF
TRBJ2-4 | - | TRBV24-1 | CATSDRDRATKNIQYF
TRBJ2-7 | - | TRBV12-3/TRBV12-4 | CASSAGSREQYF
TRBJ1-4 | few | TRBV6-1 | CASSEDRGSNEKLFF
TRBJ2-4 | - | TRBV14 | CASSQAGAKNIQYF
TRBJ1-1 | - | TRBV11-1 | CASSLIGGNTEAFF
TRBJ2-7 | once | TRBV21-1 | CASSKIGGPDSYEQYF
TRBJ1-6 | few | TRBV4-2 | CASRDRGGMDSPLHF
TRBJ2-7 | few | TRBV7-2 | CASSSVDRGSYEQYF
TRBJ1-1 | - | TRBV6-1 | CASRGAGVFVTEAFF
TRBJ2-5 | few | TRBV2 | CASGSGEQETQYF
TRBJ1-5 | few | TRBV28 | CASSSPGQGNNQPQHF
TRBJ1-4 | - | TRBV7-9 | CASSLHRDGGEKLFF
TRBJ1-2 | few | TRBV7-2 | CASSLPGRTGYGYTF
TRBJ1-1 | - | TRBV10-3 | CAISDRGRGEAFF
TRBJ2-7 | - | TRBV20-1 | CSAPLGAGTSYEQYF
TRBJ2-7 | - | TRBV6-2/TRBV6-3 | CASTEGRQGGEQYF
TRBJ1-5 | few | TRBV12-3/TRBV12-4 | CASSPGNRLNPQHF
TRBJ2-5 | - | TRBV7-9 | CASRSGGARETQYF
TRBJ2-1 | few | TRBV2 | CASSEAGAPGNEQFF
TRBJ2-2 | - | TRBV7-9 | CASSRPASGGATGELFF